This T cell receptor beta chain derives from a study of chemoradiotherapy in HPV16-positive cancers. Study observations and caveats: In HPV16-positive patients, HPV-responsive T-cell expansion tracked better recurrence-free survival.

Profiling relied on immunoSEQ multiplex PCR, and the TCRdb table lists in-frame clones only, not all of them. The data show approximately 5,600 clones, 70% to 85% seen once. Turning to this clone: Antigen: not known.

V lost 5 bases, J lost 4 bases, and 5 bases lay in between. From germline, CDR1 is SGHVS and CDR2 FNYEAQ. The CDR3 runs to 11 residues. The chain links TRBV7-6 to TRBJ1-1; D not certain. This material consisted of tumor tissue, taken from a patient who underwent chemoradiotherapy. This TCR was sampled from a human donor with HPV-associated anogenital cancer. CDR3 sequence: CASSPTTEAFF. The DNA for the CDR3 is TGTGCCAGCAGCCCGACCACTGAAGCTTTCTTT.